This T cell receptor beta chain was recovered during a study of identical twins. Each CDR3 protein gets one entry after TCRdb re-called the 5' RACE reads with MiXCR. The data hold approximately 300,000 distinct CDR3 sequences, with roughly 9.8% observed a single time. Germline CDR1 reads LGHNT; CDR2 reads FRNRAP. This CDR3 spans 16 amino acids. The V segment lost 7 bases and the J segment 0 bases; nucleotides outside the gene matches: 9. This clonotype has a count of ten or more. These data also formed part of another study, on yellow fever vaccine responses in identical twins.

The sample was CD8+ T cells sorted from blood. This chain uses TRBV12-5 with TRBJ2-3; 8 nucleotides align to TRBD1. The TCR sequence derives from a woman between 18 and 29 years old in good health. The DNA of the CDR3 is TGTGCTAGTGCCTCAGGGGGCATACCTAGCACAGATACGCAGTATTTT. Residues: CASASGGIPSTDTQYF. Together with reference TRBV12-5 and TRBJ2-3, the CDR3 gives the full variable domain: DARVTQTPRHKVTEMGQEVTMRCQPILGHNTVFWYRQTMMQGLELLAYFRNRAPLDDSGMPKDRFSAEMPDATLATLKIQPSEPRDSAVYFCASASGGIPSTDTQYFGPGTRLTVL.